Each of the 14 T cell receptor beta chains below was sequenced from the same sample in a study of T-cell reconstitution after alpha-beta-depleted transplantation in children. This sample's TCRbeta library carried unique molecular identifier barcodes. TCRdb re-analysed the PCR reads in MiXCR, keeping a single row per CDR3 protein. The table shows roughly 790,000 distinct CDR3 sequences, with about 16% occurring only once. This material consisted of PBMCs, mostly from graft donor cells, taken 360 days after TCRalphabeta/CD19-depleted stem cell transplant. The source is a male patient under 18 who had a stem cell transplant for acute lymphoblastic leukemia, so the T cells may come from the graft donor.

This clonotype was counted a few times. CDR3 in DNA: TGCAGCGTTGAAGATCTCTACACTGAAGCTTTCTTT. Translating it yields CSVEDLYTEAFF. The chain combines TRBV29-1 with TRBJ1-1, with D unclear. The CDR3 consists of 12 residues. Looked up from germline, CDR1 is SQVTM and CDR2 is ANQGSEA. V was trimmed by 0 bases and J by 3 bases, leaving 5 bases between them.

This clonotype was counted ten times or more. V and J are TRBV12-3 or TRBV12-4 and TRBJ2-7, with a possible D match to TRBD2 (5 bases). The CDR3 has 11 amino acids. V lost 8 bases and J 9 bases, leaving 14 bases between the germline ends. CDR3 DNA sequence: TGTGCCAGCTCCTATGCTGCGGGGCAGTACTTC. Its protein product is CASSYAAGQYF.

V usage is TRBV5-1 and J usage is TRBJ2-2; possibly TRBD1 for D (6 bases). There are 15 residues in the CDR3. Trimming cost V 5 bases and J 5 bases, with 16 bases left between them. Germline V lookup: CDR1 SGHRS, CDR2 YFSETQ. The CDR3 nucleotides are TGCGCCAGCAGGCGAGGACAGAGAGAAACCGGGGAGCTGTTTTTT. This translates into CASRRGQRETGELFF.

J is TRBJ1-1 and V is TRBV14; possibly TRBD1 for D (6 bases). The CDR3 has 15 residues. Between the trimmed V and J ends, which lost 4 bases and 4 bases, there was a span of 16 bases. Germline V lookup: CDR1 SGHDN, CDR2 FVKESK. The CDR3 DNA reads TGTGCCAGCAGCCCTTTTTACGGGGGGCGCACTGAAGCTTTCTTT. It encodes CASSPFYGGRTEAFF.

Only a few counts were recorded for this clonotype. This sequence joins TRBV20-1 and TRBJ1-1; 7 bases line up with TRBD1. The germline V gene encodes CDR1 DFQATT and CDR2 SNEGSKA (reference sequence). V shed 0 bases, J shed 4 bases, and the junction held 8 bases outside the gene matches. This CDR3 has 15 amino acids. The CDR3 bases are TGCAGTGCTAGAGAGGTTCAGACAGGGTTCACTGAAGCTTTCTTT. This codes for CSAREVQTGFTEAFF.

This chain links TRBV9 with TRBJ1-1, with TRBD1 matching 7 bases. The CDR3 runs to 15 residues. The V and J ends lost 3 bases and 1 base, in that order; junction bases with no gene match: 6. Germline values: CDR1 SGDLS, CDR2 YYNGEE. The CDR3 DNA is TGTGCCAGCAGCGAAAGGGGGCAGCCGAACACTGAAGCTTTCTTT. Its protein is CASSERGQPNTEAFF.

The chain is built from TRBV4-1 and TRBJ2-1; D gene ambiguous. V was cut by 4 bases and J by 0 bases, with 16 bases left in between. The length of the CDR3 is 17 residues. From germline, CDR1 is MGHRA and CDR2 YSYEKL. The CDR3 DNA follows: TGCGCCAGCAGCCGTCGCCCCCCCGGCGTCTCCTACAATGAGCAGTTCTTC. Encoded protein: CASSRRPPGVSYNEQFF.

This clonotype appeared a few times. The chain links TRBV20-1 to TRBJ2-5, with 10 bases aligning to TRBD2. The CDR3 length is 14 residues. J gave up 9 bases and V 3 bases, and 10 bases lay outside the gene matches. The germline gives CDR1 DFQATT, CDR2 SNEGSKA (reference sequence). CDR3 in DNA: TGCAGTGCTAGGATTCCAGCGGGAGGGATCCCCCAGTACTTC. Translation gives CSARIPAGGIPQYF.

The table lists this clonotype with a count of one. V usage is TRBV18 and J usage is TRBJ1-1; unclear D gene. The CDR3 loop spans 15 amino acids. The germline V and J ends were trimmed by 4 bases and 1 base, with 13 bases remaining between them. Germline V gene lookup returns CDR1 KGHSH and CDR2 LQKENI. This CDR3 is CASSLPWRANTEAFF. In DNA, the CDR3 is TGTGCCAGCTCACTTCCATGGCGGGCGAACACTGAAGCTTTCTTT.

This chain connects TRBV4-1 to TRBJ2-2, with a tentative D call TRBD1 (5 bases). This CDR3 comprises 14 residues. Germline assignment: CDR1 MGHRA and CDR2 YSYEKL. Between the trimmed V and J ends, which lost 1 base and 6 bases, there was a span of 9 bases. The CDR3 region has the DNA TGCGCCAGCAGCCAAGGGGTAGGGGCCGGGGAGCTGTTTTTT. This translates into CASSQGVGAGELFF.

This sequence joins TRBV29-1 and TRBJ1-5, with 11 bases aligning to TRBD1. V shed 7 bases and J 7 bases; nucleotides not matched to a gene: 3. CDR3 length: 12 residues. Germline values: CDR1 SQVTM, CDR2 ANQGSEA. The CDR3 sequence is CSARTGGQPQHF. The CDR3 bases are TGCAGCGCACGGACAGGGGGCCAGCCCCAGCATTTT.

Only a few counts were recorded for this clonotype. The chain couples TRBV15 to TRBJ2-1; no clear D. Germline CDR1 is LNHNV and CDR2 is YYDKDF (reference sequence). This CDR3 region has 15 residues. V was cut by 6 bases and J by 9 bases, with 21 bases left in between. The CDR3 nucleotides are TGTGCCACCAGTCCCCTGACCCGCACGATGGGTGAGCAGTTCTTC. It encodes CATSPLTRTMGEQFF. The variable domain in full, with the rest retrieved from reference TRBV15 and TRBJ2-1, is DAMVIQNPRYQVTQFGKPVTLSCSQTLNHNVMYWYQQKSSQAPKLLFHYYDKDFNNEADTPDNFQSRRPNTSFCFLDIRSPGLGDTAMYLCATSPLTRTMGEQFFGPGTRLTVL.

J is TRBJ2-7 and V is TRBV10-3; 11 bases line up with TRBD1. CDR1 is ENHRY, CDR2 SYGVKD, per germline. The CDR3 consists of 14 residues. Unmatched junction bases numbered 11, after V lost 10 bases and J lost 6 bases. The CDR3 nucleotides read TGTGCCACCATGCCGGGACAGGGGGACGTCGAGCAGTACTTC. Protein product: CATMPGQGDVEQYF.

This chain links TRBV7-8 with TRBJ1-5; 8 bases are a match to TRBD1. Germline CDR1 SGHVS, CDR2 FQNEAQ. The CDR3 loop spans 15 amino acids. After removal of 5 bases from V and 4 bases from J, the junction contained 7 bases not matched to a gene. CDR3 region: CASSTDGQGNQPQHF. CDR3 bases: TGTGCCAGCAGCACAGACGGACAGGGTAATCAGCCCCAGCATTTT.